This T cell receptor (beta chain) was identified in a study of cytomegalovirus exposure and HLA in healthy donors. This CDR3 has 13 residues. Germline loops: CDR1 SGHTA, CDR2 FQGNSA. Trimming pared 0 bases from V and 6 bases from J, leaving 9 bases between. Points from the study as a whole: A later examination showed that TCR association rates differed by HLA locus, with DRB1 most and HLA-C fewest.

In regard to this clone: The antigen is unknown.

Primers for the PCR totalled 60 Vbeta and 13 Jbeta. Sequencing used immunoSEQ multiplex PCR; TCRdb keeps in-frame clones, though not all of them. The table lists more than 80,000 clones, 55% to 75% of them singletons. There were likely unrecorded immune exposures, though donors were nominally healthy when sampled. This chain uses TRBV7-2 with TRBJ2-7; D unclear. The sequencing sample was made of PBMCs. The TCR comes from a man aged 45-65 years in good health and CMV-seronegative. The CDR3 bases are TGTGCCAGCAGCTTAGCGCCGAGAAGCGAGCAGTACGTC. Protein: CASSLAPRSEQYV.